Listed below are T cell receptor beta chains from one sample, sequenced in a study of blood T cell repertoires in COVID-19. The table came from immunoSEQ multiplex PCR; TCRdb's copy has only in-frame clones and leaves some out. The table has about 250,000 clones, roughly 85% seen once. Material for sequencing was PBMCs or T cells enriched from blood (not recorded which). Every receptor here comes from a woman aged 50 to 60 with acute COVID-19. The CDR3 runs from the conserved cysteine through the conserved F or W. The D gene is left open where the match is weak. Rows give clone size only sometimes, using once, few, many, or a class for an expanded clone.

D gene | J gene | clone size | V gene | CDR3 length | CDR3 DNA | CDR3 protein
- | TRBJ1-1 | once | TRBV19 | 13 | TGTGCCAGTATGGAATGGGGGGACACTGAAGCTTTCTTT | CASMEWGDTEAFF
- | TRBJ1-1 | - | TRBV5-1 | 16 | TGCGCCAGCAGCTTCGGCGGGGCGAGGCGGAACACTGAAGCTTTCTTT | CASSFGGARRNTEAFF
- | TRBJ1-1 | - | TRBV2 | 12 | TGTGCCACAGAACGCTGGAACACTGAAGCTTTCTTT | CATERWNTEAFF
TRBD2 | TRBJ2-7 | - | TRBV3-1/TRBV3-2 | 18 | TGTGCCAGCAGCCGAGAGACCCCTCCGGGGACTAACCTCTACGAGCAGTACTTC | CASSRETPPGTNLYEQYF
- | TRBJ1-4 | - | TRBV4-3 | 15 | TGCGCCAGCAGCCTAGACCGGCCCCACGGGGAAAAACTGTTTTTT | CASSLDRPHGEKLFF
- | TRBJ2-7 | - | TRBV9 | 14 | TGTGCCAGCAGCCCTCCCGGGACACTCTACGAGCAGTACTTC | CASSPPGTLYEQYF
TRBD1 | TRBJ1-1 | - | TRBV30 | 15 | TGTGCCTGGAGTGAAACAGGGGGCCTGAACACTGAAGCTTTCTTT | CAWSETGGLNTEAFF
TRBD2 | TRBJ2-4 | once | TRBV30 | 15 | TGTGCCGCCCAGACTAGCGGGATATTCCAAAACATTCAGTACTTC | CAAQTSGIFQNIQYF
TRBD1 | TRBJ1-5 | - | TRBV19 | 15 | TGTGCCAGTAGTATAGCTAAGGGGGCAGATCAGCCCCAGCATTTT | CASSIAKGADQPQHF
TRBD2 | TRBJ2-5 | - | TRBV10-1 | 15 | TGCGCCAGCAGTGAGGGGGTAGCGGGGGTAGAGACCCAGTACTTC | CASSEGVAGVETQYF
TRBD2 | TRBJ2-1 | - | TRBV7-9 | 15 | TGTGCCAGCAGCTTAGATGGGGGAGGGCCTTCGGAGCAGTTCTTC | CASSLDGGGPSEQFF
TRBD1 | TRBJ2-1 | - | TRBV27 | 12 | TGTGCCAGCAGTTTAGGGACAGGCGAGCAGTTCTTC | CASSLGTGEQFF
- | TRBJ1-5 | few | TRBV7-9 | 14 | TGTGCCAGCAGTTCGGACAATGGCAATCAGCCCCAGCATTTT | CASSSDNGNQPQHF
- | TRBJ1-6 | once | TRBV6-5 | 15 | TGTGCCAGCAGTTACGTCTCAGGGGCCAATTCACCCCTCCACTTT | CASSYVSGANSPLHF
TRBD2 | TRBJ2-3 | once | TRBV6-5 | 16 | TGTGCCAGCAGTTACAAAAGCGGGGGTTCCACAGATACGCAGTATTTT | CASSYKSGGSTDTQYF
TRBD1 | TRBJ1-4 | - | TRBV7-2 | 14 | TGTGCCAGCAGCTTAACAGGGGGACCTGAAAAACTGTTTTTT | CASSLTGGPEKLFF
- | TRBJ1-1 | - | TRBV30 | 14 | TGTGCCTGGCACCCCAGGGGCAGGAACACTGAAGCTTTCTTT | CAWHPRGRNTEAFF
- | TRBJ1-6 | - | TRBV6-5 | 13 | TGTGCCAGCCTCAGGGGTCGAAATTCACCCCTCCACTTT | CASLRGRNSPLHF
- | TRBJ2-3 | - | TRBV19 | 14 | TGTGCCAGTAGTATATGGGGGCCCGATGGTACGCAGTATTTT | CASSIWGPDGTQYF
TRBD2 | TRBJ2-1 | - | TRBV29-1 | 17 | TGCAGCGTTGGAGGGACTAGCGGGACTCCTCTTTTCGATGAGCAGTTCTTC | CSVGGTSGTPLFDEQFF
- | TRBJ2-7 | - | TRBV6-5 | 15 | TGTGCCAGCAGCCTGAGGAGGGGTCCCTCCTACGAGCAGTACTTC | CASSLRRGPSYEQYF
TRBD1 | TRBJ2-7 | - | TRBV9 | 14 | TGTGCCAGCAGCGTCACAGGGGGCAGGGACGAGCAGTACTTC | CASSVTGGRDEQYF
- | TRBJ1-1 | once | TRBV3-1/TRBV3-2 | 14 | TGTGCCAGCAGCCCGCCCCGGGAGAACACTGAAGCTTTCTTT | CASSPPRENTEAFF
TRBD2 | TRBJ2-7 | few | TRBV7-9 | 17 | TGTGCCAGCAGCTTGACCGGCGGGGGAGGAGCAACTGACGAGCAGTACTTC | CASSLTGGGGATDEQYF
TRBD1 | TRBJ1-2 | - | TRBV27 | 17 | TGTGCCAGCACGTTCTCCCTCGGACAGGCCTATTCGTCTGGCTACACCTTC | CASTFSLGQAYSSGYTF
- | TRBJ1-6 | - | TRBV7-6 | 15 | TGTGCCAGCAGCTCCCGGGACTCTATCGGCTCACCCCTCCACTTT | CASSSRDSIGSPLHF
- | TRBJ1-6 | - | TRBV6-2/TRBV6-3 | 16 | TGTGCCAGCAGTTACGGGGGGACGGACTATAATTCACCCCTCCACTTT | CASSYGGTDYNSPLHF
- | TRBJ1-5 | - | TRBV12-5 | 13 | TGTGCTAGTGGTCTAACCAGGGGTCAGCCCCAGCATTTT | CASGLTRGQPQHF
- | TRBJ1-1 | once | TRBV10-3 | 15 | TGTGCCATCAGTGAGATGCGCTCCTCCAAGACTGAAGCTTTCTTT | CAISEMRSSKTEAFF
- | TRBJ1-5 | - | TRBV30 | 13 | TGTGCCTGGAGTGTCCAGGAGGATCAGCCCCAGCATTTT | CAWSVQEDQPQHF
TRBD1 | TRBJ1-5 | - | TRBV5-8 | 15 | TGTGCCAGCAGCTCGGGACAGGGCGGCACGCAGCCCCAGCATTTT | CASSSGQGGTQPQHF
- | TRBJ2-2 | - | TRBV7-2 | 13 | TGTGCCAGCAGCCTGGACAGAACCGGGGAGCTGTTTTTT | CASSLDRTGELFF
- | TRBJ2-1 | - | TRBV7-2 | 15 | TGTGCCAGCAGCTTAGACCGGGGAAGGAGCAATGAGCAGTTCTTC | CASSLDRGRSNEQFF
TRBD2 | TRBJ2-3 | - | TRBV5-4 | 16 | TGTGCCAGCAGTCCGCCAGGCCGGGAGGGCACAGATACGCAGTATTTT | CASSPPGREGTDTQYF
TRBD1 | TRBJ1-4 | - | TRBV2 | 14 | TGTGCCAGCGGGCAGGGACAGACTAATGAAAAACTGTTTTTT | CASGQGQTNEKLFF
- | TRBJ1-5 | - | TRBV7-2 | 15 | TGTGCCAGCAGCTTAGCCTGGGGAGGCAATCAGCCCCAGCATTTT | CASSLAWGGNQPQHF
TRBD1 | TRBJ1-3 | once | TRBV14 | 16 | TGTGCCAGCAGCCCGGGACAGGGAAGTGGTGGAAACACCATATATTTT | CASSPGQGSGGNTIYF
- | TRBJ2-2 | - | TRBV11-2 | 17 | TGTGCCAGCAGCTTAGAGGTTACAGGGCAGAACACCGGGGAGCTGTTTTTT | CASSLEVTGQNTGELFF
- | TRBJ2-5 | - | TRBV5-4 | 13 | TGTGCCAGCAGCGGAGGGATTGGGGAGACCCAGTACTTC | CASSGGIGETQYF
- | TRBJ1-1 | - | TRBV19 | 14 | TGTGCCAGTAGTATTGTCAGGGGGAACACTGAAGCTTTCTTT | CASSIVRGNTEAFF
- | TRBJ1-5 | many | TRBV28 | 11 | TGTGCCAGCAGTTTCTGGGAGCGCCAGCATTTT | CASSFWERQHF
TRBD1 | TRBJ2-5 | few | TRBV15 | 14 | TGTGCCACCAGCAGGGACAGGCTTCAAGAGACCCAGTACTTC | CATSRDRLQETQYF
TRBD1 | TRBJ2-1 | once | TRBV4-1 | 16 | TGCGCCAGCAGCCACCCCCGGGACAGGGAAGCCAATGAGCAGTTCTTC | CASSHPRDREANEQFF
- | TRBJ1-4 | - | TRBV30 | 14 | TGTGCCTGGAGCCAAGGGCAGGGCGCTGAAAAACTGTTTTTT | CAWSQGQGAEKLFF